This entry is about one T cell receptor (beta chain). The data derive from a study of cytomegalovirus exposure and HLA in healthy donors. The PCR contained 60 Vbeta and 13 Jbeta primers. Measured with immunoSEQ multiplex PCR; TCRdb has only the in-frame clones, and not every one. The sample totals some 67,000 clones. The CDR3 contains 17 residues. The germline CDR1 and CDR2 sequences are LGHNA and YSLEER. The junction had 7 bases not matched to a gene; V was cut back by 0 bases and J by 7 bases. This clonotype was obtained from a young woman in good health and CMV-seronegative. Sequencing input: PBMCs. The rearrangement joins TRBV4-3 to TRBJ2-1; TRBD2 matches at 12 bases. The CDR3 sequence is CASSQDLTSGGLNEQFF. CDR3 DNA sequence: TGCGCCAGCAGCCAAGATTTGACTAGCGGGGGCCTGAATGAGCAGTTCTTC.